The 26 T cell receptor beta chains presented below share a single source sample, sequenced in a study of cytomegalovirus exposure and HLA in healthy donors. A multiplex PCR was run with 60 Vbeta primers and 13 Jbeta primers. Generated by immunoSEQ multiplex PCR, the TCRdb table keeps only in-frame clones and is missing some. The sample has more than 150,000 clones, roughly 79% seen once. Sequenced: PBMCs. Receptor source: a man in his forties in good health and CMV-seronegative.

The chain has TRBV6-5 and TRBJ1-2; D not certain. This CDR3 has 14 amino acids. The germline V gene encodes CDR1 MNHEY and CDR2 SVGAGI. The V end was cut by 3 bases, the J end by 6 bases, with 14 bases between. CDR3 DNA sequence: TGTGCCAGCAGTTATTTGGCGGGGAGGGATGGCTACACCTTC. It translates to CASSYLAGRDGYTF.

The genes are TRBV5-1 and TRBJ1-1; D is undetermined. The CDR3 covers 16 residues. V shed 4 bases and J shed 5 bases, with 21 bases lying between them. Germline-derived CDR1 and CDR2 are SGHRS and YFSETQ. In DNA form, the CDR3 reads TGCGCCAGCAGCACCGGCCTCGAGAGGTTTAGGACTGAAGCTTTCTTT. Translated: CASSTGLERFRTEAFF.

The rearrangement joins TRBV29-1 to TRBJ2-7; unclear D gene. The CDR3 length is 11 residues. V shed 6 bases and J shed 6 bases, with 12 bases lying between them. Germline V CDR1 and CDR2: SQVTM, ANQGSEA. This chain's CDR3 is CSVVRLSEQYF. The CDR3, as DNA: TGCAGCGTCGTTCGGTTGTCCGAGCAGTACTTC.

The chain has TRBV2 and TRBJ1-2, with D perhaps TRBD1 (5 bases). The length of the CDR3 is 15 residues. Germline values: CDR1 SNHLY, CDR2 FYNNEI. The germline V and J ends were trimmed by 2 bases and 4 bases, with 14 bases remaining between them. The CDR3, as DNA: TGTGCCAGCAGTGAAAGGGGCCCCACCGCCTATGGCTACACCTTC. Residues: CASSERGPTAYGYTF.

Note on this clone: Germline is not matched at one junction end, which may reflect a read error. The CDR3, as DNA: TGCGCCAGCAGCCATACAGGGGGCTCCGACGAGCAGTACTTC. Its translation is CASSHTGGSDEQYF. V usage is TRBV4-1 and J usage is TRBJ2-7; 9 bases match TRBD1. Germline assignment: CDR1 MGHRA and CDR2 YSYEKL. The length of the CDR3 is 14 residues.

This rearrangement joins TRBV9 to TRBJ2-1; D may be TRBD2 (5 bases). Trimming took 0 bases from V and 3 from J, leaving 10 bases between them. CDR3 length equals 15 residues. CDR1 is SGDLS, CDR2 YYNGEE, per germline. This CDR3 is CASSVASEVYNEQFF. CDR3 in DNA: TGTGCCAGCAGCGTAGCATCGGAGGTCTACAATGAGCAGTTCTTC.

This clone has just a few counts. The chain links TRBV7-2 to TRBJ2-3; TRBD2 is a possible D gene (6 bases). The V gene's germline CDR1 is SGHTA and CDR2 FQGNSA. This CDR3 has 14 residues. V shed 7 bases and J shed 0 bases, with 11 bases lying between them. The CDR3 region is CASKEGRSTDTQYF. CDR3 in DNA: TGTGCCAGCAAGGAGGGACGTAGCACAGATACGCAGTATTTT.

The chain combines TRBV5-1 with TRBJ2-7; 8 nucleotides line up with TRBD2. The CDR3 totals 16 residues. The V and J ends lost 4 bases and 3 bases, in that order; junction bases with no gene match: 12. CDR1 and CDR2 (germline): SGHRS, YFSETQ. The CDR3 reads CASSEGPSGPGYEQYF. The DNA for the CDR3 is TGCGCCAGCAGCGAAGGACCTAGCGGGCCCGGCTACGAGCAGTACTTC.

The rearrangement joins TRBV5-1 to TRBJ2-2; weak D call: TRBD1 (6 bases). This CDR3 comprises 16 residues. Germline V gene data show CDR1 as SGHRS and CDR2 as YFSETQ. Trimming removed 2 bases from V and 0 bases from J, with 11 bases in between. The CDR3 DNA is TGCGCCAGCAGCTTCACAGGGCAACCGAACACCGGGGAGCTGTTTTTT. Translated: CASSFTGQPNTGELFF.

This chain connects TRBV18 to TRBJ1-2; no clear D. Trimming removed 6 bases at V and 6 bases at J, with 11 bases between. In germline, CDR1 is KGHSH, CDR2 LQKENI. The CDR3 has 12 residues. This CDR3 reads CASSGVGNGYTF. CDR3 bases: TGTGCCAGCTCCGGAGTAGGTAATGGCTACACCTTC. The full variable domain, with the rest looked up from reference TRBV18 and TRBJ1-2, is NAGVMQNPRHLVRRRGQEARLRCSPMKGHSHVYWYRQLPEEGLKFMVYLQKENIIDESGMPKERFSAEFPKEGPSILRIQQVVRGDSAAYFCASSGVGNGYTFGSGTRLTVV.

Note on this clone: This sample includes further DNA sequences coding for the same CDR3. As DNA, the CDR3 is TGTGCCAGCAGCTCACACAGGAACACTGAAGCTTTCTTT. Translated: CASSSHRNTEAFF. This chain joins TRBV7-2 and TRBJ1-1; D uncertain. The germline V gene has CDR1 SGHTA and CDR2 FQGNSA. The V end lost 4 bases, the J end lost 1 base, and 7 bases lay between the germline ends. The CDR3 runs to 13 residues.

This clone was seen a handful of times. At one of its ends the junction is not consistent with the germline gene, which may arise from a read error. The chain recombines TRBV7-9 with TRBJ1-1, with a possible D match to TRBD1 (5 bases). Germline CDR1 is SEHNR and CDR2 is FQNEAQ (reference sequence). The CDR3 is 13 amino acids. CDR3 in DNA: TGTTCCAGCAGACAAGACAGGAACACTGAAGCTTTCTTT. Protein: CSSRQDRNTEAFF.

This chain joins TRBV2 and TRBJ1-2; TRBD1 is a possible D gene (5 bases). The CDR3 has 11 residues. The germline V gene encodes CDR1 SNHLY and CDR2 FYNNEI. Trimming stripped 7 bases from V and 5 bases from J, with 8 bases between. The CDR3 loop is CASKGTYGYTF. The CDR3 bases are TGTGCCAGCAAAGGGACTTATGGCTACACCTTC.

The rearrangement uses TRBV4-1 and TRBJ2-1, with 9 positions matching TRBD2. The CDR3 has 14 residues. V lost 9 bases, J lost 4 bases, and 7 bases stayed unmatched. Germline assignment: CDR1 MGHRA and CDR2 YSYEKL. CDR3 sequence reads: CARVAGGRYNEQFF. The CDR3 nucleotides are TGCGCCAGGGTTGCGGGAGGGCGGTACAATGAGCAGTTCTTC.

The CDR3 sequence is CASSEGGQGYEQYV. In nucleotides, the CDR3 is TGTGCCAGCTCAGAGGGGGGACAGGGCTACGAGCAGTACGTC. This chain connects TRBV18 to TRBJ2-7, with 9 bases fitting TRBD1. V was pared by 5 bases and J by 3 bases, with 5 bases of the junction left unmatched. Germline-derived CDR1 and CDR2 are KGHSH and LQKENI. The CDR3 extends over 14 amino acids.

The V gene is TRBV6-5, the J gene TRBJ2-1; 7 nucleotides match TRBD2. Germline CDR1 is MNHEY and CDR2 is SVGAGI. The CDR3 is made up of 15 amino acids. The J segment lost 3 bases and the V segment lost 7 bases, leaving 9 bases of the junction unmatched. This CDR3 reads CASILSGEGYNEQFF. As DNA, the CDR3 is TGTGCCAGCATCCTTTCGGGGGAGGGCTACAATGAGCAGTTCTTC.

Only a few counts were recorded for this clone. This rearrangement joins TRBV7-2 to TRBJ1-1; D is unclear. CDR3 size: 14 residues. Deletions cut 1 base from V and 0 bases from J, with 6 bases between. Germline values: CDR1 SGHTA, CDR2 FQGNSA. The CDR3 DNA sequence: TGTGCCAGCAGCTTAGTACACATGAACACTGAAGCTTTCTTT. It translates to CASSLVHMNTEAFF.

This rearrangement joins TRBV5-6 to TRBJ2-7; weak D call: TRBD2 (7 bases). V lost 1 base and J 1 base, leaving 21 bases between the germline ends. CDR3 length: 18 amino acids. Germline CDR1 is SGHDT and CDR2 is YYEEEE. CDR3 bases: TGTGCCAGCAGCTTGTGGGCCGCGGGGGCTAGCGGTTCCTACGAGCAGTACTTC. Translated: CASSLWAAGASGSYEQYF.

This chain connects TRBV18 to TRBJ1-5; D is undetermined. Germline CDR1 and CDR2: KGHSH and LQKENI. The CDR3 covers 13 residues. The germline V and J ends were trimmed by 6 bases and 3 bases, with 9 bases remaining between them. The CDR3 region is CASSTDSNQPQHF. The DNA of the CDR3 is TGTGCCAGCTCCACCGACTCCAATCAGCCCCAGCATTTT.

The chain employs TRBV7-2 and TRBJ1-2, with TRBD1 as a possible D gene (6 bases). The CDR3 runs 13 residues. The V gene's germline CDR1 is SGHTA and CDR2 FQGNSA. The V end lost 4 bases, the J end lost 4 bases, and 10 bases lay between the germline ends. The CDR3 is CASSSPDSYGYTF. CDR3 DNA sequence: TGTGCCAGCAGCTCCCCGGACAGCTATGGCTACACCTTC.

The chain has TRBV7-2 and TRBJ2-3, with 10 bases matching TRBD2. The CDR3 has 15 residues. Germline CDR1 is SGHTA and CDR2 is FQGNSA. The J segment lost 6 bases and the V segment lost 2 bases, leaving 5 bases of the junction unmatched. For the CDR3, the DNA is TGTGCCAGCAGCTTATGGGCTAGCGGGAGTGATACGCAGTATTTT. This encodes CASSLWASGSDTQYF.

J is TRBJ2-5 and V is TRBV6-5; 11 positions agree with TRBD2. The CDR3 is made up of 15 amino acids. Trimming took 8 bases from V and 7 from J; bases not matched to a gene: 12. Germline V gives CDR1 MNHEY, CDR2 SVGAGI. The DNA for the CDR3 is TGTGCCAGCGGGCTAGCGGGAGGACTCCAGGGGACCCAGTACTTC. Its protein is CASGLAGGLQGTQYF.

This chain connects TRBV11-2 to TRBJ2-1; D is possibly TRBD2 (5 bases). Germline V gene sequence: CDR1 SGHAT, CDR2 FQNNGV. The CDR3 runs 14 residues. V lost 3 bases to trimming and J lost 5 bases, with 11 bases between them. This CDR3 is CASSLWGAHNEQFF. In DNA, the CDR3 is TGTGCCAGCAGCTTGTGGGGAGCCCACAATGAGCAGTTCTTC.

The chain joins TRBV7-2 to TRBJ1-5; D remains unclear. This CDR3 region has 15 residues. Germline assignment: CDR1 SGHTA and CDR2 FQGNSA. Trimming removed 2 bases from V and 4 bases from J, with 12 bases in between. CDR3 DNA: TGTGCCAGCAGCTTATTGTTGACGGGGAATCAGCCCCAGCATTTT. Its protein is CASSLLLTGNQPQHF. Based on the CDR3 plus reference TRBV7-2 and TRBJ1-5, the full variable domain is GAGVSQSPSNKVTEKGKDVELRCDPISGHTALYWYRQSLGQGLEFLIYFQGNSAPDKSGLPSDRFSAERTGGSVSTLTIQRTQQEDSAVYLCASSLLLTGNQPQHFGDGTRLSIL.

Turning to this clone: One end of the junction is discordant with germline, which a read error may explain. The CDR3 here is CATGGGAF. DNA of the CDR3: TGTGCCACCGGCGGGGGGGCCTTT. This chain uses TRBV6-5 with TRBJ1-1; a weak D match, TRBD1 (6 bases). This CDR3 contains 8 residues. Germline CDR1 reads MNHEY; CDR2 reads SVGAGI.

The chain joins TRBV7-9 to TRBJ2-1; 12 nucleotides agree with TRBD1. The junction had 6 bases not matched to a gene; V was cut back by 5 bases and J by 7 bases. The CDR3 runs to 15 residues. Germline V gene lookup returns CDR1 SEHNR and CDR2 FQNEAQ (reference sequence). CDR3 in DNA: TGTGCCAGCAGCCCGGGACAGGGGGCAGCAAATGAGCAGTTCTTC. This translates into CASSPGQGAANEQFF.